Listed here are 5 T cell receptor beta chains from one sample, sequenced in a study of beta chain features in type 1 diabetes. Every isolated RNA sample was fully reverse transcribed, so sequencing captured expressed TCRB transcripts. Sequenced by immunoSEQ multiplex PCR; TCRdb stores in-frame clones only, minus some. The sample lists 600,000 or so clones, roughly an eighth occurring once. Study-level results: TCRB CDR3s were moderately but significantly shorter in Type 1 diabetes patients in all four CD4+ subsets.

These receptors have no identified antigens. Sequenced input: naive CD4+ T cells from blood. These receptors were obtained from a young man with type 1 diabetes.

This clone has more than one count but fewer than ten. V is TRBV9 and J is TRBJ1-1, with TRBD1 matching 7 bases. Germline CDR1 SGDLS, CDR2 YYNGEE. Trimming at V came to 0 bases and at J to 0 bases, leaving 2 bases not matched to a gene. This CDR3 has 15 residues. The CDR3 DNA follows: TGTGCCAGCAGCGTAGCGGGACAGATGAACACTGAAGCTTTCTTT. This translates into CASSVAGQMNTEAFF.

The V gene is TRBV6-5, the J gene TRBJ1-3; TRBD1 aligns across 9 bases. V was pared by 8 bases and J by 2 bases, with 7 bases of the junction left unmatched. Germline CDR1 MNHEY, CDR2 SVGAGI. The CDR3 is 15 residues long. Here the CDR3 reads CASREQGAPGNTIYF. The CDR3 region has the DNA TGTGCCAGCCGGGAACAGGGGGCGCCTGGAAACACCATATATTTT.

The chain carries TRBV5-1 and TRBJ2-5; D may match TRBD1 or TRBD2 (7 bases each). CDR3 length: 15 amino acids. Deletions cut 4 bases from V and 4 bases from J, with 17 bases between. From germline, CDR1 is SGHRS and CDR2 YFSETQ. CDR3 residues: CASSPGGTDGETQYF. CDR3 DNA sequence: TGCGCCAGCAGCCCCGGGGGGACAGACGGAGAGACCCAGTACTTC.

The rearrangement links TRBV6-6 to TRBJ1-2; D unresolved. Between the trimmed V and J ends, which lost 8 bases and 6 bases, there was a span of 13 bases. This CDR3 region has 12 residues. Germline values: CDR1 MNHNY, CDR2 SVGAGI (reference sequence). CDR3 loop: CASARGEHGYTF. The CDR3 DNA is TGTGCCAGCGCCCGCGGGGAGCATGGCTACACCTTC.

As for this clone: A junction boundary mismatches the germline segment, possibly from a read error. The chain carries TRBV7-8 and TRBJ1-6; D is unclear. This CDR3 is built from 12 residues. Germline V gene data show CDR1 as SGHVS and CDR2 as FQNEAQ. The CDR3 DNA reads TGTGCCAGCAGCTCCAATAATTCACCCCTCCACTTT. Translation: CASSSNNSPLHF.